These 14 T cell receptor beta chains were sequenced from one sample in a study of regulatory T cells in long-lasting Graves disease. iRepertoire HTBI primers and Arm-PCR of CDR3 regions built TCR beta libraries. TCRdb analysed the multiplex PCR reads with MiXCR anew, one entry per CDR3 protein. The repertoire includes a few hundred thousand distinct CDR3 sequences, less than 30% of them detected once, and approximately 27% sits in the top ten. Documented time point: persistent/refractory GD, antithyroid drugs over 5 years with positive TRAb. Extracted PBMC RNA gave rise to the TCR library. The sequencing here drew on peripheral blood mononuclear cells (PBMCs), taken when the disease was refractory, from a patient treated with antithyroid drugs. All receptors come from a middle-aged woman with Graves disease.

Many counts were recorded for this clonotype. The chain employs TRBV12-3 or TRBV12-4 and TRBJ1-1; the D is unclear. Trimming stripped 6 bases from V and 4 bases from J, with 12 bases between. This CDR3 is 13 amino acids long. In DNA form, the CDR3 reads TGTGCCAGCAGCCAACAGCCACTCACTGAAGCTTTCTTT. This encodes CASSQQPLTEAFF.

This clonotype showed up many times. The V gene is TRBV11-1, the J gene TRBJ2-7, with D hard to call. Trimming left V 4 bases short and J 5 bases short, with 9 bases between. The CDR3 is 12 residues long. The germline gives CDR1 SGHAT, CDR2 FQDESV (reference sequence). In nucleotides, the CDR3 is TGTGCCAGCAGCTCCTTAGACGACGAGCAGTACTTC. Protein sequence: CASSSLDDEQYF.

V usage is TRBV28 and J usage is TRBJ2-1; TRBD2 matches at 8 bases. The V gene end was trimmed by 2 bases and the J gene end by 10 bases; junction bases not matched to a gene: 7. The CDR3 is 14 amino acids. Germline V CDR1 and CDR2: MDHEN, SYDVKM. CDR3 nucleotide sequence: TGTGCCAGCAGTTTACGGCTAGCGGGTTTCGAGCAGTTCTTC. Its translation is CASSLRLAGFEQFF.

There are a few counts of this clonotype. The chain is built from TRBV7-2 and TRBJ2-7, with TRBD2 identical over 13 bases. Looked up from germline, CDR1 is SGHTA and CDR2 is FQGNSA. There are 17 residues in the CDR3. V shed 3 bases and J 3 bases; nucleotides not matched to a gene: 8. CDR3 nucleotides: TGTGCCAGCAGCTTTAGACTAGCGGGAGGACGAGGCTACGAGCAGTACTTC. This translates into CASSFRLAGGRGYEQYF.

The genes are TRBV6-1 and TRBJ2-7; D gene unclear. The CDR3 consists of 13 residues. The V gene lost 9 bases and the J gene lost 3 bases, with 15 bases spanning the gap. CDR1 is MNHNS and CDR2 is SASEGT in the germline V gene. In nucleotides, the CDR3 is TGTGCCAGTCACTCAGTCACGAGCTACGAGCAGTACTTC. Translation: CASHSVTSYEQYF.

The sample holds many counts of this clonotype. In DNA form, the CDR3 reads TGTGCCAGCAGTCCCTCACAGAGTTCCTATGGCTACACCTTC. Translated, it gives CASSPSQSSYGYTF. The chain has TRBV7-8 and TRBJ1-2; no clear D. In germline, CDR1 is SGHVS, CDR2 FQNEAQ. The CDR3 is 14 amino acids. V was pared by 6 bases and J by 4 bases, with 15 bases between. Supplemented by reference TRBV7-8 and TRBJ1-2, the full variable domain reads GAGVSQSPRYKVAKRGQDVALRCDPISGHVSLFWYQQALGQGPEFLTYFQNEAQLDKSGLPSDRFFAERPEGSVSTLKIQRTQQEDSAVYLCASSPSQSSYGYTFGSGTRLTVV.

At least ten counts were recorded for this clonotype. This chain connects TRBV27 to TRBJ1-4; D might be TRBD1 (6 bases). Germline loops: CDR1 MNHEY, CDR2 SMNVEV (reference sequence). The CDR3 is 15 amino acids. The V end was cut by 2 bases, the J end by 5 bases, with 12 bases between. The CDR3 region is CASSLNGGRNEKLFF. CDR3 nucleotide sequence: TGTGCCAGCAGTTTAAACGGGGGCCGAAATGAAAAACTGTTTTTT. Complete variable domain (other parts from reference TRBV27 and TRBJ1-4): EAQVTQNPRYLITVTGKKLTVTCSQNMNHEYMSWYRQDPGLGLRQIYYSMNVEVTDKGDVPEGYKVSRKEKRNFPLILESPSPNQTSLYFCASSLNGGRNEKLFFGSGTQLSVL.

The V call is TRBV19, the J call TRBJ2-7; unclear D gene. Germline CDR1 is LNHDA and CDR2 is SQIVND (reference sequence). V gave up 5 bases and J gave up 2 bases, with 10 bases separating them. The CDR3 is 13 residues long. The CDR3 coding sequence is TGTGCCAGTAGTCGAGACACGGCCTACGAGCAGTACTTC. Its protein product is CASSRDTAYEQYF.

This CDR3 is CASSQEYTGELFF. The CDR3 DNA follows: TGTGCCAGCAGCCAAGAATACACCGGGGAGCTGTTTTTT. V is TRBV3-1 and J is TRBJ2-2; the D is unclear. CDR3 length equals 13 residues. The germline CDR1 and CDR2 sequences are LGHDT and YNNKEL (reference sequence). V gave up 0 bases and J gave up 3 bases, with 2 bases separating them.

This clonotype was counted only a few times. The genes are TRBV12-3 or TRBV12-4 and TRBJ1-2; D is ambiguous. The CDR3 runs to 12 residues. V lost 6 bases and J lost 5, with 10 bases in between. The CDR3 protein is CASSPSVYGYTF. CDR3 DNA sequence: TGTGCCAGCAGCCCAAGCGTTTATGGCTACACCTTC.

This sequence joins TRBV28 and TRBJ1-5, with D uncertain. V was clipped by 5 bases and J by 3 bases, with 14 bases between them. The CDR3 consists of 15 residues. The germline gives CDR1 MDHEN, CDR2 SYDVKM. For the CDR3, the DNA is TGTGCCAGCAGTGGGGAGTGGGCCCACAATCAGCCCCAGCATTTT. Amino acid sequence: CASSGEWAHNQPQHF.

This clonotype was found many times. The chain couples TRBV28 to TRBJ1-2, with D perhaps matching TRBD1 (5 bases). This CDR3 comprises 15 residues. Deletions cut 6 bases from V and 0 bases from J, with 14 bases between. The germline V gene encodes CDR1 MDHEN and CDR2 SYDVKM. This CDR3 reads CASRSLGGSNYGYTF. The DNA for the CDR3 is TGTGCCAGCAGGTCCCTCGGGGGATCTAACTATGGCTACACCTTC.

This clonotype was found many times. The chain joins TRBV28 to TRBJ1-5; tentatively, D is TRBD1 (5 bases). Trimming shortened V by 6 bases and J by 0 bases, and 18 bases separated the two germline ends. CDR1 is MDHEN and CDR2 is SYDVKM in the germline V gene. The CDR3 loop spans 17 amino acids. The CDR3 nucleotides are TGTGCCAGCAGCCCACCCATCCACAGGATTAGCAATCAGCCCCAGCATTTT. This translates into CASSPPIHRISNQPQHF.

This rearrangement joins TRBV11-2 to TRBJ2-7; 9 nucleotides match TRBD1. V shed 5 bases, J shed 1 base, and the junction held 9 bases outside the gene matches. Germline V gene data show CDR1 as SGHAT and CDR2 as FQNNGV. The CDR3 sequence is 16 residues long. The CDR3 region is CASSDRPGTGSYEQYF. The CDR3 coding sequence is TGTGCCAGCAGCGACCGTCCCGGGACAGGGTCCTACGAGCAGTACTTC. Based on the CDR3 plus reference TRBV11-2 and TRBJ2-7, the full variable domain is EAGVAQSPRYKIIEKRQSVAFWCNPISGHATLYWYQQILGQGPKLLIQFQNNGVVDDSQLPKDRFSAERLKGVDSTLKIQPAKLEDSAVYLCASSDRPGTGSYEQYFGPGTRLTVT.